These 22 T cell receptor beta chains were sequenced from one sample in a study of Tregs in tolerant kidney transplant recipients. The table came from immunoSEQ multiplex PCR; TCRdb's copy has only in-frame clones and leaves some out. Of some 60,000 clones detected, around 83% appear once; the ten largest clones hold roughly 5.2%. The sequenced sample consisted of CD4+ T cells from blood. The receptors were sampled from a human donor in good health.

The V and J genes are TRBV6-5 and TRBJ1-1; 8 bases align to TRBD1. CDR1 is MNHEY and CDR2 is SVGAGI in the germline V gene. The CDR3 sequence is 14 residues long. V shed 7 bases, J shed 1 base, and the junction held 5 bases outside the gene matches. Here the CDR3 DNA reads TGTGCCAGCACTAGGACAGGGACGAACACTGAAGCTTTCTTT. This codes for CASTRTGTNTEAFF.

The rearrangement uses TRBV14 and TRBJ2-1; weak D call: TRBD2 (6 bases). Germline V lookup: CDR1 SGHDN, CDR2 FVKESK. V was pared by 3 bases and J by 9 bases, with 15 bases between. The CDR3 spans 14 residues. The CDR3 bases are TGTGCCAGCAGCCAGCGGGGCCCTCCAGCTGAGCAGTTCTTC. It translates to CASSQRGPPAEQFF.

The V gene is TRBV7-2, the J gene TRBJ1-2; D not resolved. Trimming pared 5 bases from V and 4 bases from J, leaving 11 bases between. The CDR3 loop spans 13 amino acids. Germline V gene data show CDR1 as SGHTA and CDR2 as FQGNSA. The CDR3 loop is CASSLDGRYGYTF. The CDR3 DNA follows: TGTGCCAGCAGCCTGGACGGTCGCTATGGCTACACCTTC.

The chain is built from TRBV28 and TRBJ2-1; D call uncertain. Germline V gives CDR1 MDHEN, CDR2 SYDVKM. The V gene lost 2 bases and the J gene lost 5 bases, with 16 bases spanning the gap. The CDR3 spans 16 residues. The CDR3 sequence is CASSLATRVGHNEQFF. The CDR3 DNA reads TGTGCCAGCAGTTTAGCCACAAGGGTAGGTCACAATGAGCAGTTCTTC.

In its sample, this clone was seen once. The genes are TRBV7-6 and TRBJ2-5; D may be TRBD2 (5 bases). Germline loops: CDR1 SGHVS, CDR2 FNYEAQ. CDR3 length: 14 amino acids. The V end was cut by 0 bases, the J end by 7 bases, with 12 bases between. In DNA, the CDR3 is TGTGCCAGCAGCTTAGCGGGGAGACTGGCGACCCAGTACTTC. Its translation: CASSLAGRLATQYF.

CDR3 coding DNA: TGCAGCGTTGAAAACGAAAAACTGTTTTTT. Translated: CSVENEKLFF. The chain couples TRBV29-1 to TRBJ1-4, with D unresolved. Germline values: CDR1 SQVTM, CDR2 ANQGSEA. The CDR3 is 10 amino acids. Trimming removed 2 bases from V and 8 bases from J, with 3 bases in between.

The chain uses TRBV9 and TRBJ1-1, with D perhaps TRBD1 (5 bases). The V gene lost 5 bases and the J gene lost 3 bases, with 14 bases spanning the gap. This CDR3 spans 14 amino acids. Germline CDR1 reads SGDLS; CDR2 reads YYNGEE. The CDR3 sequence: CASSEAGEYTEAFF. The CDR3 nucleotides read TGTGCCAGCAGTGAAGCGGGGGAATACACTGAAGCTTTCTTT.

This chain uses TRBV7-2 with TRBJ1-2, with a possible D match to TRBD1 (6 bases). Per germline, CDR1 SGHTA and CDR2 FQGNSA. This CDR3 has 15 amino acids. V gave up 5 bases and J gave up 5 bases, with 18 bases separating them. Here the CDR3 DNA reads TGTGCCAGCAGCCACACGGGGGCAGACAATTATGGCTACACCTTC. This encodes CASSHTGADNYGYTF.

The CDR3 coding sequence is TGTGCCACCAGCAGCGGGACTCTGACAGATACGCAGTATTTT. Translation: CATSSGTLTDTQYF. The V call is TRBV15, the J call TRBJ2-3; possible D gene TRBD2, 6 bases. Germline V gene sequence: CDR1 LNHNV, CDR2 YYDKDF (reference sequence). Trimming left V 3 bases short and J 3 bases short, with 10 bases between. The CDR3 runs 14 residues.

This sequence joins TRBV4-1 and TRBJ2-4, with D perhaps given as TRBD1 or TRBD2 (5 bases each). The V gene's germline CDR1 is MGHRA and CDR2 YSYEKL. This CDR3 has 16 residues. V lost 1 base to trimming and J lost 4 bases, with 14 bases between them. CDR3 coding DNA: TGCGCCAGCAGCCAAGGCCTAGCTAGGGGAAAAAACATTCAGTACTTC. It translates to CASSQGLARGKNIQYF.

J is TRBJ2-1 and V is TRBV7-2; the D is unclear. CDR1 is SGHTA, CDR2 FQGNSA, per germline. The CDR3 consists of 13 residues. The V gene lost 3 bases and the J gene lost 8 bases, with 11 bases spanning the gap. DNA of the CDR3: TGTGCCAGCAGCTTTTTCAATGTCGATGAGCAGTTCTTC. Translated, it gives CASSFFNVDEQFF.

A single count supports this clone. The chain recombines TRBV19 with TRBJ2-1; 8 positions agree with TRBD2. Germline CDR1 LNHDA, CDR2 SQIVND (reference sequence). The CDR3 sequence is 15 residues long. With 7 bases clipped from V and 2 bases from J, the junction kept 7 bases outside the gene matches. CDR3 residues: CASKDGGRTYNEQFF. The CDR3 coding sequence is TGTGCCAGTAAAGACGGCGGGAGGACCTACAATGAGCAGTTCTTC.

This chain links TRBV6-5 with TRBJ1-1; TRBD1 might be the D (5 bases). The germline gives CDR1 MNHEY, CDR2 SVGAGI. The V and J ends lost 6 bases and 8 bases respectively, with 13 bases between them. This CDR3 is built from 12 residues. CDR3 bases: TGTGCCAGCAGACTGGGGGGGGGAGAAGCTTTCTTT. Translation gives CASRLGGGEAFF.

This clone appeared once. The chain combines TRBV14 with TRBJ1-1; D unresolved. The V gene lost 4 bases and the J gene lost 1 base, with 4 bases spanning the gap. There are 12 residues in the CDR3. Germline V gene data show CDR1 as SGHDN and CDR2 as FVKESK. CDR3 DNA: TGTGCCAGCAGCCCAGCGAACACTGAAGCTTTCTTT. Translating gives CASSPANTEAFF.

The V gene is TRBV19, the J gene TRBJ2-5, with a tentative D call TRBD2 (6 bases). The length of the CDR3 is 14 residues. V lost 3 bases and J 2 bases, leaving 10 bases between the germline ends. The V gene's germline CDR1 is LNHDA and CDR2 SQIVND (reference sequence). The CDR3 DNA follows: TGTGCCAGTAGTATGGGCGGACTACAAGAGACCCAGTACTTC. The encoded protein is CASSMGGLQETQYF.

The chain carries TRBV9 and TRBJ2-7, with TRBD1 matching over 8 bases. The CDR3 extends over 15 amino acids. Germline CDR1 is SGDLS and CDR2 is YYNGEE. Trimming removed 4 bases from V and 3 bases from J; junction bases left unmatched: 9. The CDR3 DNA sequence: TGTGCCAGCAGCCCAGGGGGCGAGGCGGGCTACGAGCAGTACTTC. This encodes CASSPGGEAGYEQYF.

The chain combines TRBV13 with TRBJ2-7; D call uncertain. The V gene lost 1 base and the J gene lost 6 bases, with 10 bases spanning the gap. From germline, CDR1 is PRHDT and CDR2 FYEKMQ (reference sequence). The CDR3 covers 13 residues. The CDR3 coding sequence is TGTGCCAGCAGCTTAGACCCGGGCCCCGAGCAGTACTTC. Its protein product is CASSLDPGPEQYF.

The chain combines TRBV7-8 with TRBJ2-7; TRBD1 matches at 7 bases. The length of the CDR3 is 15 residues. Germline CDR1 and CDR2: SGHVS and FQNEAQ. Trimming took 0 bases from V and 1 from J; bases not matched to a gene: 3. As DNA, the CDR3 is TGTGCCAGCAGCTTAGCGAAGACAGGGTCCTACGAGCAGTACTTC. This codes for CASSLAKTGSYEQYF. Together with reference TRBV7-8 and TRBJ2-7, the CDR3 gives the full variable domain: GAGVSQSPRYKVAKRGQDVALRCDPISGHVSLFWYQQALGQGPEFLTYFQNEAQLDKSGLPSDRFFAERPEGSVSTLKIQRTQQEDSAVYLCASSLAKTGSYEQYFGPGTRLTVT.

This chain joins TRBV5-4 and TRBJ2-1, with 9 nucleotides matching TRBD1. V dropped 6 bases and J dropped 6; count of bases not matched to a gene: 13. Germline V gene lookup returns CDR1 SGHNT and CDR2 YYREEE (reference sequence). This CDR3 comprises 16 residues. CDR3 sequence reads: CASTLLTGGLGNEQFF. Written as DNA, the CDR3 is TGTGCCAGCACCCTACTAACAGGGGGCTTAGGCAATGAGCAGTTCTTC.

This clone was detected a few times. V gene TRBV6-5 combines with J gene TRBJ1-1; D might be TRBD1 (5 bases). The CDR3 has 15 residues. From germline, CDR1 is MNHEY and CDR2 SVGAGI. V gave up 11 bases and J gave up 1 base, with 20 bases separating them. The CDR3 DNA reads as TGTGCCTCGACTAATGAGGACAAAGGGAACACTGAAGCTTTCTTT. It encodes CASTNEDKGNTEAFF.

The chain joins TRBV5-1 to TRBJ2-1; 10 nucleotides align to TRBD1. The V gene end was trimmed by 2 bases and the J gene end by 5 bases; junction bases not matched to a gene: 10. The CDR3 is 17 amino acids. Germline V lookup: CDR1 SGHRS, CDR2 YFSETQ. The CDR3 DNA reads TGCGCCAGCAGCTTCCGCACCTCGGGACAGGGGAACAATGAGCAGTTCTTC. It translates to CASSFRTSGQGNNEQFF. Full variable domain (rest looked up from reference TRBV5-1 and TRBJ2-1): KAGVTQTPRYLIKTRGQQVTLSCSPISGHRSVSWYQQTPGQGLQFLFEYFSETQRNKGNFPGRFSGRQFSNSRSEMNVSTLELGDSALYLCASSFRTSGQGNNEQFFGPGTRLTVL.

The chain recombines TRBV5-6 with TRBJ2-3; either TRBD1 or TRBD2 may supply D (5 bases each). V lost 0 bases and J lost 3, with 14 bases in between. The V gene's germline CDR1 is SGHDT and CDR2 YYEEEE. There are 16 residues in the CDR3. The CDR3 is CASSLVGAFVTDTQYF. CDR3 in DNA: TGTGCCAGCAGCTTGGTCGGGGCCTTCGTAACAGATACGCAGTATTTT.